This is a list of T cell receptor beta chains from one sample in a study of shared clonotypes between healthy human individuals. The protocol was immunoSEQ multiplex PCR, while the TCRdb copy is restricted to in-frame clones and leaves out a portion. Found here are hundreds of thousands of clones, 72% of them singletons; the top ten hold approximately 1.8%. Sequencing was performed on memory CD4+ T cells sorted from blood. These receptors were obtained from a woman aged 25-40 years in good health. CDR3s include the opening cysteine and the closing phenylalanine or tryptophan. D genes are given only for firm matches. The size field is filled for only some rows; it gives once, few, many or a size class.

J gene: TRBJ2-1
V gene: TRBV4-2
clone size: few
D gene: TRBD2
CDR3 protein: CASSQGLAGNYNEQFF
CDR3 DNA: TGTGCCAGCAGCCAAGGACTAGCGGGCAACTACAATGAGCAGTTCTTC

J gene: TRBJ1-1
V gene: TRBV6-5
clone size: NA
D gene: NA
CDR3 protein: CASTRPGLEAFF
CDR3 DNA: TGTGCCAGCACCAGACCAGGGCTTGAAGCTTTCTTT

J gene: TRBJ2-7
V gene: TRBV2
clone size: NA
D gene: NA
CDR3 protein: CASMTDYEQYF
CDR3 DNA: TGTGCCAGCATGACGGATTACGAGCAGTACTTC

J gene: TRBJ2-6
V gene: TRBV19
clone size: NA
D gene: NA
CDR3 protein: CASSSSYLSGANVLTF
CDR3 DNA: TGTGCCAGTAGTTCCTCATATTTGTCTGGGGCCAACGTCCTGACTTTC

J gene: TRBJ1-1
V gene: TRBV11-2
clone size: NA
D gene: NA
CDR3 protein: CASSRGGVLNTEAFF
CDR3 DNA: TGTGCCAGCAGCCGGGGGGGCGTGCTGAACACTGAAGCTTTCTTT

J gene: TRBJ1-3
V gene: TRBV7-9
clone size: NA
D gene: NA
CDR3 protein: CASSPPITGLSGNTIYF
CDR3 DNA: TGTGCCAGCAGCCCACCAATTACAGGGCTCTCTGGAAACACCATATATTTT

J gene: TRBJ2-3
V gene: TRBV29-1
clone size: NA
D gene: NA
CDR3 protein: CSVEPTDTQYF
CDR3 DNA: TGCAGCGTTGAACCCACAGATACGCAGTATTTT

J gene: TRBJ2-3
V gene: TRBV15
clone size: NA
D gene: NA
CDR3 protein: CATSNRTDTQYF
CDR3 DNA: TGTGCCACCTCTAATCGCACAGATACGCAGTATTTT

J gene: TRBJ2-3
V gene: TRBV5-5
clone size: once
D gene: NA
CDR3 protein: CASSPLAHLNTDTQYF
CDR3 DNA: TGTGCCAGCAGCCCTCTAGCGCATTTAAACACAGATACGCAGTATTTT

J gene: TRBJ2-3
V gene: TRBV6-5
clone size: NA
D gene: NA
CDR3 protein: CASRQIAEEYF
CDR3 DNA: TGTGCCAGCAGACAGATAGCGGAGGAGTATTTT

J gene: TRBJ2-7
V gene: TRBV4-1
clone size: once
D gene: NA
CDR3 protein: CASSQGGLAFNEQYF
CDR3 DNA: TGCGCCAGCAGCCAGGGGGGGCTGGCTTTTAACGAGCAGTACTTC

J gene: TRBJ1-2
V gene: TRBV18
clone size: NA
D gene: NA
CDR3 protein: CASSPGGYGYTF
CDR3 DNA: TGTGCCAGCTCACCGGGCGGATATGGCTACACCTTC

J gene: TRBJ2-2
V gene: TRBV6-5
clone size: few
D gene: TRBD2
CDR3 protein: CATLWASGNTGELFF
CDR3 DNA: TGTGCCACCCTGTGGGCTAGCGGGAACACCGGGGAGCTGTTTTTT

J gene: TRBJ2-7
V gene: TRBV2
clone size: NA
D gene: TRBD1
CDR3 protein: CASTLLGQGYEQYF
CDR3 DNA: TGTGCCAGCACCCTGTTGGGACAGGGCTACGAGCAGTACTTC

J gene: TRBJ2-2
V gene: TRBV11-2
clone size: few
D gene: TRBD1
CDR3 protein: CASSFSGQTTGELFF
CDR3 DNA: TGTGCCAGCAGCTTTTCGGGACAGACCACCGGGGAGCTGTTTTTT

J gene: TRBJ1-5
V gene: TRBV19
clone size: NA
D gene: NA
CDR3 protein: CASSIEGTGNQPQHF
CDR3 DNA: TGTGCCAGTAGTATTGAGGGGACGGGGAATCAGCCCCAGCATTTT

J gene: TRBJ2-3
V gene: TRBV25-1
clone size: NA
D gene: NA
CDR3 protein: CASSESDTQYF
CDR3 DNA: TGTGCCAGCAGTGAATCGGATACGCAGTATTTT

J gene: TRBJ1-4
V gene: TRBV5-1
clone size: few
D gene: TRBD1
CDR3 protein: CASSLTGAGNEKLFF
CDR3 DNA: TGCGCCAGCAGCTTAACAGGGGCGGGTAATGAAAAACTGTTTTTT

J gene: TRBJ2-7
V gene: TRBV27
clone size: once
D gene: TRBD1
CDR3 protein: CASSTRTGNVQYF
CDR3 DNA: TGTGCCAGCAGCACCCGGACAGGGAATGTGCAGTACTTC

J gene: TRBJ1-1
V gene: TRBV7-9
clone size: NA
D gene: NA
CDR3 protein: CASSRKAEAFF
CDR3 DNA: TGTGCCAGCAGCCGTAAGGCTGAAGCTTTCTTT

J gene: TRBJ2-7
V gene: TRBV7-8
clone size: NA
D gene: NA
CDR3 protein: CASSPRTVNSYEQYF
CDR3 DNA: TGTGCCAGCAGCCCTAGGACGGTGAACTCCTACGAGCAGTACTTC

J gene: TRBJ1-2
V gene: TRBV5-6
clone size: many
D gene: TRBD1
CDR3 protein: CASSPTGGSGYTF
CDR3 DNA: TGTGCCAGCAGTCCAACAGGGGGCAGTGGCTACACCTTC

J gene: TRBJ2-3
V gene: TRBV20-1
clone size: NA
D gene: NA
CDR3 protein: CSATADTQYF
CDR3 DNA: TGCAGTGCTACAGCAGATACGCAGTATTTT

J gene: TRBJ2-7
V gene: TRBV27
clone size: NA
D gene: TRBD2
CDR3 protein: CASSSRDRTSGHPGEQYF
CDR3 DNA: TGTGCCAGCAGTTCCCGGGACAGGACTAGCGGGCATCCGGGGGAGCAGTACTTC

J gene: TRBJ2-5
V gene: TRBV7-9
clone size: NA
D gene: TRBD1
CDR3 protein: CASSLEGQLKETQYF
CDR3 DNA: TGTGCCAGCAGCTTAGAGGGACAGCTTAAAGAGACCCAGTACTTC

J gene: TRBJ2-7
V gene: TRBV28
clone size: NA
D gene: TRBD1
CDR3 protein: CASSLKVGTGSYEQYF
CDR3 DNA: TGTGCCAGCAGCCTCAAAGTCGGGACAGGGTCCTACGAGCAGTACTTC

J gene: TRBJ2-5
V gene: TRBV5-3
clone size: NA
D gene: TRBD2
CDR3 protein: CARSLPIREVLETQYF
CDR3 DNA: TGTGCCAGAAGCTTACCGATCCGGGAGGTTTTGGAGACCCAGTACTTC

J gene: TRBJ2-6
V gene: TRBV4-2
clone size: NA
D gene: NA
CDR3 protein: CASSQDGGVAGANVLTF
CDR3 DNA: TGTGCCAGCAGCCAAGATGGAGGCGTGGCTGGGGCCAACGTCCTGACTTTC